The 5 T cell receptor beta chains below were found in one sample sequenced in a study of OX40 agonist ivuxolimab in advanced cancers. Clones were read by immunoSEQ multiplex PCR, and TCRdb kept only the in-frame ones, dropping some. The table records 50,000 to 65,000 clones, 85% to 90% of them present only once. The sample consisted of CD4+ or CD8+ T cells sorted from blood, taken in a trial of the OX40 agonist ivuxolimab. The receptor set was obtained from an adult with an advanced solid tumor such as melanoma, head and neck, liver or kidney cancer.

This clone was counted once. The V gene is TRBV7-7, the J gene TRBJ2-1, with 7 bases identical to TRBD1. V dropped 5 bases and J dropped 9; count of bases not matched to a gene: 10. The CDR3 sequence is 14 residues long. The germline V gene has CDR1 SSHAT and CDR2 FNYEAQ (reference sequence). CDR3 region: CASSTSQGPSEQFF. CDR3 sequence (DNA): TGTGCCAGCAGCACATCACAGGGGCCAAGTGAGCAGTTCTTC.

The chain carries TRBV29-1 and TRBJ2-7; 9 bases line up with TRBD1. The CDR3 has 13 amino acids. Germline V gives CDR1 SQVTM, CDR2 ANQGSEA. V lost 1 base, J lost 2 bases, and 0 bases stayed unmatched. The CDR3: CSVEGDRAYEQYF. CDR3 coding DNA: TGCAGCGTTGAAGGGGACAGGGCCTACGAGCAGTACTTC.

The chain is built from TRBV18 and TRBJ1-2; 9 bases agree with TRBD1. The length of the CDR3 is 15 residues. V was pared by 3 bases and J by 1 base, with 3 bases of the junction left unmatched. From germline, CDR1 is KGHSH and CDR2 LQKENI. CDR3 loop: CASSPRTGDNYGYTF. CDR3 bases: TGTGCCAGCTCACCCCGGACAGGGGATAACTATGGCTACACCTTC. The variable domain in full, completed from reference TRBV18 and TRBJ1-2, reads NAGVMQNPRHLVRRRGQEARLRCSPMKGHSHVYWYRQLPEEGLKFMVYLQKENIIDESGMPKERFSAEFPKEGPSILRIQQVVRGDSAAYFCASSPRTGDNYGYTFGSGTRLTVV.

The rearrangement joins TRBV7-3 to TRBJ2-5, with 9 bases that match TRBD2. Per germline, CDR1 SGHTA and CDR2 FQGTGA. The CDR3 totals 14 residues. V shed 5 bases and J 5 bases; nucleotides not matched to a gene: 6. In DNA, the CDR3 is TGTGCCAGCAGCCGTAGCGGGGGCGGGGAGACCCAGTACTTC. It codes for CASSRSGGGETQYF.

The chain couples TRBV29-1 to TRBJ2-7; D call uncertain. Between the trimmed V and J ends, which lost 1 base and 3 bases, there was a span of 4 bases. Germline V gives CDR1 SQVTM, CDR2 ANQGSEA. The CDR3 has 11 amino acids. CDR3: CSVEGNYEQYF. In nucleotides, the CDR3 is TGCAGCGTTGAAGGCAACTACGAGCAGTACTTC.